The clone carrying this TCR beta chain appeared once. CDR1 and CDR2 (germline): LGHDT, YNNKEL (reference sequence). The CDR3 is 15 residues long. The V end lost 0 bases, the J end lost 8 bases, and 14 bases lay between the germline ends. The data derive from a study of blood T cell repertoires in COVID-19. Study context: Sites across the United States, Italy and Spain contributed samples from acute and convalescent COVID-19. From T cells, B-cell-depleted T cells, or PBMCs came the material, which was cDNA or gDNA.

As handled by the study authors: For nucleated cells, counts were estimated from reference gene primer amplification. Sequencing used immunoSEQ multiplex PCR; TCRdb keeps in-frame clones, though not all of them. V, J and clone size were drawn from that table, and D and trimming were deduced from the DNA. The sample contains some 150,000 clones, around nine tenths of which appear only once. The sequenced sample consisted of peripheral blood. This sequence was found in a man aged 55 to 70 with active or convalescent COVID-19. The V call is TRBV3-1 (or the pseudogene TRBV3-2), the J call TRBJ2-1; TRBD1 is a possible D gene (5 bases). For the CDR3, the DNA is TGTGCCAGCAGCCAAGAGGCAGGGTTGGGATATGAGCAGTTCTTC. Protein product: CASSQEAGLGYEQFF.